One and the same sample provided the 18 T cell receptor beta chains below, sequenced in a study of blood T cell dynamics during melanoma immunotherapy (dated by TCRdb to the early 2020s). The protocol used for the library was the immunoSEQ multiplex PCR assay. Drawn from immuneACCESS, this table holds only the in-frame rearrangements with V and J called that TCRdb kept. Clones are partly lost; checked studies trace under half to an unresolved V gene and leave the rest unexplained. A total of roughly 6,000 clones appear in this sample, roughly 80% of them only once. Roughly a third of the sample is held by the ten biggest clonotypes. The meaning of the sample's time point label: week 3, after first cycle of checkpoint inhibitor. Sequenced here: blood, sampled from a patient treated with checkpoint blockade. The receptors were sampled from a human donor with melanoma. Some clones in this sample may be carry-over from other donors' samples.

A few counts support this clone. J is TRBJ1-1 and V is TRBV5-4, with 8 nucleotides matching TRBD1. Germline V lookup: CDR1 SGHNT, CDR2 YYREEE (reference sequence). There are 14 residues in the CDR3. V was clipped by 4 bases and J by 3 bases; unmatched bases: 5. CDR3 residues: CASSDGQGDTEAFF. The CDR3 nucleotides are TGTGCCAGCAGCGATGGACAGGGCGACACTGAAGCTTTCTTT.

This clone has only a few counts. The CDR3 coding sequence is TGTGCCAGCAGCGTAGGTATAGGGGGTGATAATTCACCCCTCCACTTT. Protein: CASSVGIGGDNSPLHF. V gene TRBV9 combines with J gene TRBJ1-6, with a tentative D call TRBD1 (6 bases). CDR1 and CDR2 from the germline V gene are SGDLS and YYNGEE. Trimming removed 0 bases from V and 5 bases from J, with 12 bases in between. The CDR3 extends over 16 amino acids.

The genes are TRBV9 and TRBJ1-1; D unclear. Trimming stripped 4 bases from V and 4 bases from J, with 11 bases between. The CDR3 covers 13 residues. CDR1 is SGDLS and CDR2 is YYNGEE in the germline V gene. This CDR3 reads CASSLNEPTEAFF. The CDR3 DNA sequence: TGTGCCAGCAGCTTAAATGAGCCCACTGAAGCTTTCTTT. The variable domain in full, completed from reference TRBV9 and TRBJ1-1, reads DSGVTQTPKHLITATGQRVTLRCSPRSGDLSVYWYQQSLDQGLQFLIQYYNGEERAKGNILERFSAQQFPDLHSELNLSSLELGDSALYFCASSLNEPTEAFFGQGTRLTVV.

This chain links TRBV19 with TRBJ1-2; 7 positions agree with TRBD1. The germline gives CDR1 LNHDA, CDR2 SQIVND (reference sequence). The CDR3 sequence is 12 residues long. V gave up 7 bases and J gave up 6 bases; unmatched junction bases: 5. CDR3 sequence (DNA): TGTGCCAGTATGATGGACAGGCATGGCTACACCTTC. Amino acids: CASMMDRHGYTF.

The chain joins TRBV6-4 to TRBJ2-3; D might be TRBD1 (6 bases). The V end lost 6 bases, the J end lost 2 bases, and 15 bases lay between the germline ends. The CDR3 length is 15 residues. Per germline, CDR1 MRHNA and CDR2 SNTAGT. The CDR3 DNA sequence: TGTGCCAGCAGCCTCCGGGACACCATCACAGATACGCAGTATTTT. It is translated as CASSLRDTITDTQYF.

This clone was recorded once. The V and J genes are TRBV28 and TRBJ2-3; D is undetermined. Germline lookup yields CDR1 MDHEN and CDR2 SYDVKM. The CDR3 contains 15 residues. The ends were cut back, 6 bases at V and 3 bases at J, with 16 bases in the middle. The CDR3 DNA reads as TGTGCCAGCAGCCGCCCTCCGGGCTCTACAGATACGCAGTATTTT. This encodes CASSRPPGSTDTQYF.

This clone showed up just a few times. CDR3 nucleotide sequence: TGTGCCAGCAGCAACCTGGACAGTAGGGATCAGCCCCAGCATTTT. Its protein is CASSNLDSRDQPQHF. This chain links TRBV7-9 with TRBJ1-5; D perhaps matches TRBD1 (6 bases). Germline V gene data show CDR1 as SEHNR and CDR2 as FQNEAQ (reference sequence). The CDR3 loop spans 15 amino acids. V lost 5 bases, J lost 5 bases, and 16 bases lay in between.

This chain uses TRBV7-9 with TRBJ2-1; possibly TRBD2 for D (6 bases). The CDR3 consists of 15 residues. CDR1 and CDR2 from the germline V gene are SEHNR and FQNEAQ (reference sequence). Trimming removed 0 bases from V and 5 bases from J, with 11 bases in between. The CDR3 reads CASSLAGLLNNEQFF. The CDR3 nucleotides read TGTGCCAGCAGCTTAGCGGGACTCTTGAACAATGAGCAGTTCTTC.

This chain links TRBV5-6 with TRBJ2-3, with TRBD1 matching 7 bases. Trimming took 3 bases from V and 2 from J; bases not matched to a gene: 9. CDR1 and CDR2 from the germline V gene are SGHDT and YYEEEE. The CDR3 runs 16 residues. The chain's CDR3 is CASSWSGTASTDTQYF. CDR3 nucleotide sequence: TGTGCCAGCAGCTGGTCCGGGACAGCCTCCACAGATACGCAGTATTTT.

The rearrangement uses TRBV29-1 and TRBJ2-2, with 10 bases matching TRBD2. With V trimmed by 5 bases and J by 1 base, 7 bases remained unmatched. The CDR3 length is 16 residues. Germline V lookup: CDR1 SQVTM, CDR2 ANQGSEA. This CDR3 reads CSVYGLAERNTGELFF. CDR3 nucleotides: TGCAGCGTTTACGGACTAGCGGAACGGAACACCGGGGAGCTGTTTTTT.

The chain has TRBV6-5 and TRBJ2-2; no firm D call. The CDR3 runs to 13 residues. V lost 11 bases and J 7 bases, leaving 17 bases between the germline ends. Germline V CDR1 and CDR2: MNHEY, SVGAGI. The CDR3 coding sequence is TGTGCCGTACGCACGGCTGCGAACGGGGAGCTGTTTTTT. Residues: CAVRTAANGELFF.

About this clone: Additional DNA sequences in this sample encode the identical CDR3. The rearrangement uses TRBV19 and TRBJ2-3, with D perhaps TRBD1 (5 bases). CDR1 and CDR2 from the germline V gene are LNHDA and SQIVND (reference sequence). This CDR3 is built from 14 residues. The V end was cut by 5 bases, the J end by 6 bases, with 15 bases between. CDR3: CASSRQGSADTQYF. CDR3 nucleotide sequence: TGTGCCAGTAGTCGCCAGGGCTCTGCCGATACGCAGTATTTT.

The chain carries TRBV2 and TRBJ1-5; D remains unclear. This CDR3 spans 14 amino acids. Between the trimmed V and J ends, which lost 4 bases and 2 bases, there was a span of 9 bases. Germline values: CDR1 SNHLY, CDR2 FYNNEI. The DNA of the CDR3 is TGTGCCAGCAGTGGGGATTTAGGCAATCAGCCCCAGCATTTT. This translates into CASSGDLGNQPQHF.

This chain joins TRBV6-5 and TRBJ2-1; D not certain. This CDR3 is 13 amino acids long. CDR1 and CDR2 from the germline V gene are MNHEY and SVGAGI. The V end lost 6 bases, the J end lost 4 bases, and 10 bases lay between the germline ends. CDR3 bases: TGTGCCAGCAGCCCCGGACCGTACAATGAGCAGTTCTTC. Amino acid sequence: CASSPGPYNEQFF.

V usage is TRBV4-1 and J usage is TRBJ1-2; D might be TRBD1 (5 bases). Germline V gene data show CDR1 as MGHRA and CDR2 as YSYEKL. CDR3 length equals 14 residues. V was shortened by 1 base and J by 4 bases, with 10 bases between the two germline ends. The CDR3 region has the DNA TGCGCCAGCAGCCAAGTTCCGGGACCCTATGGCTACACCTTC. The encoded protein is CASSQVPGPYGYTF.

V gene TRBV6-5 combines with J gene TRBJ2-3, with TRBD2 as a possible D gene (6 bases). The V gene lost 2 bases and the J gene lost 4 bases, with 13 bases spanning the gap. The CDR3 loop spans 15 amino acids. Germline V gene data show CDR1 as MNHEY and CDR2 as SVGAGI. CDR3 nucleotides: TGTGCCAGCAGTTACCTGGGGGGAGGACCAGATACGCAGTATTTT. Residues: CASSYLGGGPDTQYF.

The CDR3 DNA is TGCGCCAGCAGCTCAGGTCTGGGATCCACAGATACGCAGTATTTT. Translating it yields CASSSGLGSTDTQYF. The rearrangement links TRBV5-1 to TRBJ2-3; unclear D gene. Between the trimmed V and J ends, which lost 3 bases and 2 bases, there was a span of 13 bases. The CDR3 totals 15 residues. Germline V lookup: CDR1 SGHRS, CDR2 YFSETQ.

The V call is TRBV27, the J call TRBJ1-6, with 10 bases fitting TRBD1. This CDR3 has 19 residues. V lost 1 base, J lost 4 bases, and 10 bases stayed unmatched. Per germline, CDR1 MNHEY and CDR2 SMNVEV (reference sequence). The CDR3 DNA is TGTGCCAGCAGTTTATTTTATGGGAGGGACAGGGGATATAATTCACCCCTCCACTTT. It is translated as CASSLFYGRDRGYNSPLHF.